A selection of T cell receptor beta chains follows, all from one sample in a study of long-term antiretroviral therapy in people with HIV. This table comes from immunoSEQ multiplex PCR, and its TCRdb copy is limited to in-frame clones, with some not included. The sample lists 20,000 to 25,000 clones, roughly 88% occurring once. Material: unsorted PBMCs, obtained 0.6 years after starting antiretroviral therapy. The receptors come from a man between 60 and 75 years old with HIV. Both conserved end residues are part of each CDR3. The order of the fields is D gene, clone size, V gene, J gene, CDR3 length, CDR3 DNA, CDR3 protein. D genes are given only for firm matches. Only part of the rows carry a size: once, few, many, or a class if the clone is expanded.

d_gene: NA; abundance: few; v_gene: TRBV27; j_gene: TRBJ1-6; len: 17; CDR3nt: TGTGCCAGCAGTTTACAGGAGCCAAGCTCCTATAATTCACCCCTCCACTTT; CDR3aa: CASSLQEPSSYNSPLHF
d_gene: TRBD1; abundance: NA; v_gene: TRBV4-3; j_gene: TRBJ1-2; len: 15; CDR3nt: TGCGCCAGCAGCCGAGGGACAGGGGGCCTCTATGGCTACACCTTC; CDR3aa: CASSRGTGGLYGYTF
d_gene: NA; abundance: NA; v_gene: TRBV7-3; j_gene: TRBJ2-1; len: 14; CDR3nt: TGTGCCAGCAGCTTAACCGGGACGGACTCCGAGCAGTTCTTC; CDR3aa: CASSLTGTDSEQFF
d_gene: TRBD1; abundance: NA; v_gene: TRBV28; j_gene: TRBJ1-2; len: 15; CDR3nt: TGTGCCAGCAGTTACTACCTCCGGGACAGCGAGGGCTACACCTTC; CDR3aa: CASSYYLRDSEGYTF
d_gene: NA; abundance: NA; v_gene: TRBV2; j_gene: TRBJ2-1; len: 15; CDR3nt: TGTGCCAGCAGGGAAGGGGACGGCTCCTACAATGAGCAGTTCTTC; CDR3aa: CASREGDGSYNEQFF
d_gene: NA; abundance: NA; v_gene: TRBV7-6; j_gene: TRBJ1-3; len: 15; CDR3nt: TGTGCCAGCAGCTTAGCGTCGGGGGATTTAGACACCATATATTTT; CDR3aa: CASSLASGDLDTIYF
d_gene: NA; abundance: NA; v_gene: TRBV5-4; j_gene: TRBJ1-1; len: 18; CDR3nt: TGTGCCAGCAGCTTGGCGTTTCCTGGAATCGGCGTGAACACTGAAGCTTTCTTT; CDR3aa: CASSLAFPGIGVNTEAFF
d_gene: TRBD1; abundance: NA; v_gene: TRBV7-7; j_gene: TRBJ2-5; len: 15; CDR3nt: TGTGCCAGCAGCGCGACGGGACAGCCTCAAGAGACCCAGTACTTC; CDR3aa: CASSATGQPQETQYF
d_gene: NA; abundance: NA; v_gene: TRBV7-3; j_gene: TRBJ2-1; len: 16; CDR3nt: TGTGCCAGCAGCTTCCAAGTCTCCCCCTCCTACAATGAGCAGTTCTTC; CDR3aa: CASSFQVSPSYNEQFF
d_gene: NA; abundance: NA; v_gene: TRBV7-2; j_gene: TRBJ2-2; len: 13; CDR3nt: TGTGCCAGCAGGAACAGTCGAACCGGGGAGCTGTTTTTT; CDR3aa: CASRNSRTGELFF
d_gene: TRBD1; abundance: NA; v_gene: TRBV7-3; j_gene: TRBJ1-2; len: 13; CDR3nt: TGTGCCAGCAGGGCTACAGGGGGCGCTGGCTACACCTTC; CDR3aa: CASRATGGAGYTF
d_gene: TRBD1; abundance: NA; v_gene: TRBV2; j_gene: TRBJ2-7; len: 14; CDR3nt: TGTGCCAGCAGGAAGGACAGGGGGTCCTACGAGCAGTACTTC; CDR3aa: CASRKDRGSYEQYF
d_gene: NA; abundance: NA; v_gene: TRBV12-2; j_gene: TRBJ2-7; len: 15; CDR3nt: TGTGCAAGTCGCTTAGTTCGCGGGACTTCCTACGAGCAGTACTTC; CDR3aa: CASRLVRGTSYEQYF
d_gene: NA; abundance: once; v_gene: TRBV18; j_gene: TRBJ1-1; len: 14; CDR3nt: TGTGCCAGCTCACCGGACGCAACGGGGACTGAAGCTTTCTTT; CDR3aa: CASSPDATGTEAFF
d_gene: NA; abundance: NA; v_gene: TRBV18; j_gene: TRBJ2-7; len: 14; CDR3nt: TGTGCCAGCTCAACCGGTCGGGGGGCTGGCGAGCAGTACTTC; CDR3aa: CASSTGRGAGEQYF
d_gene: TRBD2; abundance: once; v_gene: TRBV5-1; j_gene: TRBJ2-3; len: 15; CDR3nt: TGCGCCAGCAGGATAATAGCGGGAAGCTCAGATACGCAGTATTTT; CDR3aa: CASRIIAGSSDTQYF
d_gene: NA; abundance: NA; v_gene: TRBV29-1; j_gene: TRBJ1-1; len: 12; CDR3nt: TGCAGCTATTCCAGGGGAGGCACTGAAGCTTTCTTT; CDR3aa: CSYSRGGTEAFF
d_gene: TRBD2; abundance: NA; v_gene: TRBV9; j_gene: TRBJ2-2; len: 20; CDR3nt: TGTGCCAGCAGCGTAGCTCGTTCGTGGACTAGCGGTCCGAACACCGGGGAGCTGTTTTTT; CDR3aa: CASSVARSWTSGPNTGELFF
d_gene: TRBD1; abundance: NA; v_gene: TRBV9; j_gene: TRBJ2-7; len: 20; CDR3nt: TGTGCCAGCAGCCCACGGAGCCCAAGCTCGGGACAGGGGTCTGCCCACGAGCAGTACTTC; CDR3aa: CASSPRSPSSGQGSAHEQYF
d_gene: NA; abundance: few; v_gene: TRBV19; j_gene: TRBJ1-2; len: 10; CDR3nt: TGTGCCAGTAGTCTGGATGGCTACACCTTC; CDR3aa: CASSLDGYTF
d_gene: NA; abundance: NA; v_gene: TRBV30; j_gene: TRBJ2-5; len: 12; CDR3nt: TGTGCCTGGAGTGAGAAGGATGAGACCCAGTACTTC; CDR3aa: CAWSEKDETQYF
d_gene: NA; abundance: NA; v_gene: TRBV27; j_gene: TRBJ2-1; len: 14; CDR3nt: TGTGCCAGCAGTTCGATCCTAGCGTCCAATGAGCAGTTCTTC; CDR3aa: CASSSILASNEQFF
d_gene: NA; abundance: NA; v_gene: TRBV18; j_gene: TRBJ2-1; len: 13; CDR3nt: TGTGCCAGCTCACCAGGAGGGGACAATGAGCAGTTCTTC; CDR3aa: CASSPGGDNEQFF
d_gene: NA; abundance: NA; v_gene: TRBV18; j_gene: TRBJ1-4; len: 15; CDR3nt: TGTGCCAGCTCACAACTGGCGGGGAAGGATGAAAAACTGTTTTTT; CDR3aa: CASSQLAGKDEKLFF
d_gene: TRBD2; abundance: once; v_gene: TRBV5-8; j_gene: TRBJ2-2; len: 19; CDR3nt: TGTGCCAGCAGCCCCGGACTAGCGGGAGCTCAAATTTGGGCCGGGGAGCTGTTTTTT; CDR3aa: CASSPGLAGAQIWAGELFF
d_gene: TRBD2; abundance: NA; v_gene: TRBV25-1; j_gene: TRBJ2-1; len: 17; CDR3nt: TGTGCCAGCAGTGAAAGTAGGAGTCCCGGGACTAGCTATGAGCAGTTCTTC; CDR3aa: CASSESRSPGTSYEQFF
d_gene: NA; abundance: NA; v_gene: TRBV11-1; j_gene: TRBJ2-7; len: 16; CDR3nt: TGTGCCAGCAGCTTAGAAGGGCCAGGGAGCTCCTACGAGCAGTACTTC; CDR3aa: CASSLEGPGSSYEQYF
d_gene: NA; abundance: NA; v_gene: TRBV6-1; j_gene: TRBJ2-5; len: 15; CDR3nt: TGTGCCAGCAGTGGACATTCAGGGACGTGGGAGACCCAGTACTTC; CDR3aa: CASSGHSGTWETQYF
d_gene: NA; abundance: NA; v_gene: TRBV7-9; j_gene: TRBJ2-1; len: 13; CDR3nt: TGTGCCAGCAGCTTACCCGGGACCAATGAGCAGTTCTTC; CDR3aa: CASSLPGTNEQFF
d_gene: NA; abundance: NA; v_gene: TRBV21-1; j_gene: TRBJ2-7; len: 18; CDR3nt: TGTGCCAGCAGCAAAGGGGACCAAATGGGCGGGAGGGCCTACGAGCAGTACTTC; CDR3aa: CASSKGDQMGGRAYEQYF
d_gene: NA; abundance: NA; v_gene: TRBV18; j_gene: TRBJ2-7; len: 15; CDR3nt: TGTGCCAGCTCACCACCACAGGGAAGTGTGAACGAGCAGTACTTC; CDR3aa: CASSPPQGSVNEQYF
d_gene: NA; abundance: NA; v_gene: TRBV5-4; j_gene: TRBJ2-1; len: 18; CDR3nt: TGTGCCAGCAGCGGAGCGGCCGACAGGCGATACTCCTACAATGAGCAGTTCTTC; CDR3aa: CASSGAADRRYSYNEQFF
d_gene: NA; abundance: once; v_gene: TRBV10-3; j_gene: TRBJ1-1; len: 17; CDR3nt: TGTGCCATCAGTGAGTCTGGGAAACGGGGAATGAACACTGAAGCTTTCTTT; CDR3aa: CAISESGKRGMNTEAFF
d_gene: TRBD1; abundance: few; v_gene: TRBV5-5; j_gene: TRBJ1-6; len: 15; CDR3nt: TGTGCCAGCAGCTGGACAGGGGCAGATAATTCACCCCTCCACTTT; CDR3aa: CASSWTGADNSPLHF
d_gene: NA; abundance: NA; v_gene: TRBV9; j_gene: TRBJ2-2; len: 15; CDR3nt: TGTGCCAGCAGTCATGGGGGGGCTAACACCGGGGAGCTGTTTTTT; CDR3aa: CASSHGGANTGELFF
d_gene: NA; abundance: NA; v_gene: TRBV4-1; j_gene: TRBJ2-1; len: 19; CDR3nt: TGCGCCAGCAGCCAAAGACTAGTCCGGGGCGATAGCTCCTACAATGAGCAGTTCTTC; CDR3aa: CASSQRLVRGDSSYNEQFF
d_gene: NA; abundance: NA; v_gene: TRBV27; j_gene: TRBJ2-7; len: 13; CDR3nt: TGTGCCAGCAGTTTAAGGGCCTCCTACGAGCAGTACTTC; CDR3aa: CASSLRASYEQYF
d_gene: NA; abundance: NA; v_gene: TRBV5-1; j_gene: TRBJ2-1; len: 16; CDR3nt: TGCGCCAGCAGCTTGAACGAGAGGCACTCCTACAATGAGCAGTTCTTC; CDR3aa: CASSLNERHSYNEQFF
d_gene: NA; abundance: NA; v_gene: TRBV5-1; j_gene: TRBJ2-7; len: 14; CDR3nt: TGCGCCAGCCGTAGGGGTGCAGGGGGGGACGAGCAGTACTTC; CDR3aa: CASRRGAGGDEQYF
d_gene: TRBD1; abundance: few; v_gene: TRBV6-1; j_gene: TRBJ1-5; len: 14; CDR3nt: TGTGCCAGCAGTGAATCAAACAGGGGAGGTAATCAGCATTTT; CDR3aa: CASSESNRGGNQHF
d_gene: NA; abundance: NA; v_gene: TRBV30; j_gene: TRBJ1-5; len: 14; CDR3nt: TGTGCCTGGAGACGTCGACAGGTGGGTGGGCCCCAGCATTTT; CDR3aa: CAWRRRQVGGPQHF
d_gene: NA; abundance: NA; v_gene: TRBV29-1; j_gene: TRBJ2-6; len: 13; CDR3nt: TGCAGCGTTGAGAGTTCTGGGGCCAACGTCCTGACTTTC; CDR3aa: CSVESSGANVLTF
d_gene: TRBD1; abundance: NA; v_gene: TRBV18; j_gene: TRBJ1-6; len: 15; CDR3nt: TGTGCCAGCTCATCCCGACAGGGACAAACTTCACCCCTCCACTTT; CDR3aa: CASSSRQGQTSPLHF
d_gene: TRBD1; abundance: NA; v_gene: TRBV7-9; j_gene: TRBJ1-1; len: 14; CDR3nt: TGTGCCAGCAGCGGGACAGGGGGCAACACTGAAGCTTTCTTT; CDR3aa: CASSGTGGNTEAFF
d_gene: NA; abundance: NA; v_gene: TRBV5-1; j_gene: TRBJ2-7; len: 16; CDR3nt: TGCGCCAGCAGCTTGGGTCCTTCGAGACTCTCCTACGAGCAGTACTTC; CDR3aa: CASSLGPSRLSYEQYF
d_gene: NA; abundance: NA; v_gene: TRBV30; j_gene: TRBJ2-3; len: 14; CDR3nt: TGTGCCTGGAGTAGGGGGTTTGGGGCAGATACGCAGTATTTT; CDR3aa: CAWSRGFGADTQYF
d_gene: NA; abundance: NA; v_gene: TRBV30; j_gene: TRBJ1-1; len: 15; CDR3nt: TGTGCCTGGAGTGTGAGGGGGTCCATGAACACTGAAGCTTTCTTT; CDR3aa: CAWSVRGSMNTEAFF
d_gene: TRBD1; abundance: NA; v_gene: TRBV5-1; j_gene: TRBJ2-1; len: 14; CDR3nt: TGCGCCAGCAGCTTGGGGGACAGGGTCATGAGTCAGTTCTTC; CDR3aa: CASSLGDRVMSQFF
d_gene: NA; abundance: NA; v_gene: TRBV11-2; j_gene: TRBJ2-5; len: 15; CDR3nt: TGTGCCAGCAGCCCATTTCGGGTCTTAGGGGAGACCCAGTACTTC; CDR3aa: CASSPFRVLGETQYF
d_gene: NA; abundance: once; v_gene: TRBV28; j_gene: TRBJ1-5; len: 15; CDR3nt: TGTGCCAGCAGTTCTGGGTTCCCTGGCAATCAGCCCCAGCATTTT; CDR3aa: CASSSGFPGNQPQHF
d_gene: NA; abundance: NA; v_gene: TRBV18; j_gene: TRBJ1-1; len: 15; CDR3nt: TGTGCCAGCTCACCACCTATGACTCTGGGCACTGAAGCTTTCTTT; CDR3aa: CASSPPMTLGTEAFF
d_gene: TRBD1; abundance: NA; v_gene: TRBV28; j_gene: TRBJ2-5; len: 15; CDR3nt: TGTGCCAGCAGACCTACGACAGGGGGTGTTGAGACCCAGTACTTC; CDR3aa: CASRPTTGGVETQYF
d_gene: TRBD2; abundance: NA; v_gene: TRBV7-9; j_gene: TRBJ2-5; len: 16; CDR3nt: TGTGCCAGCACCCGACTAGCGGGGGCCCGGCAAGAGACCCAGTACTTC; CDR3aa: CASTRLAGARQETQYF
d_gene: TRBD1; abundance: NA; v_gene: TRBV9; j_gene: TRBJ1-1; len: 15; CDR3nt: TGTGCCAGCAGCGGCCAACGGACAGGGAACACTGAAGCTTTCTTT; CDR3aa: CASSGQRTGNTEAFF
d_gene: NA; abundance: once; v_gene: TRBV6-5; j_gene: TRBJ2-6; len: 15; CDR3nt: TGTGCCAGCAGTTACCAGGGAGCTGGGGCCAACGTCCTGACTTTC; CDR3aa: CASSYQGAGANVLTF
d_gene: TRBD1; abundance: few; v_gene: TRBV14; j_gene: TRBJ1-2; len: 13; CDR3nt: TGTGCCAGCAGCCAAGGGACAGGTTATGGCTACACCTTC; CDR3aa: CASSQGTGYGYTF